This T cell receptor (beta chain) was sequenced for a study of CD8 T cells in ankylosing spondylitis. Ten or more counts support this clonotype. TCRdb ran MiXCR on the 5' RACE reads and lists one entry per CDR3 protein. The sample has hundreds of thousands of distinct CDR3 sequences, 7% to 10% seen once; the top ten hold 4.8%. The sample comprised blood, either unsorted or a sorted T cell fraction (not recorded which). This clonotype was sampled from a female donor with ankylosing spondylitis or in good health (not recorded which).

The CDR3 DNA follows: TGTGCCAGCAGTTACTCCGCGAGGGGAGTGGGGGAGCTGTTTTTT. Its protein is CASSYSARGVGELFF. The V and J genes are TRBV6-5 and TRBJ2-2; the D call may be TRBD1 or TRBD2 (5 bases each). This CDR3 has 15 residues. The V gene lost 0 bases and the J gene lost 8 bases, with 13 bases spanning the gap. The germline CDR1 and CDR2 sequences are MNHEY and SVGAGI.